This note documents a single TCR beta chain sequence. Only a few counts were recorded for this clonotype. The clone's antigen remains unknown. It has no much larger one-base neighbor in the sample; base qualities were not kept. This sample was included in a study of response to subunit inactivated influenza vaccine (dated by TCRdb to the late 2010s). With respect to the entire study: The study used deep quantitative T cell receptor repertoire profiling to track responses to a trivalent subunit inactivated influenza vaccine.

What the work shows at the level of the full study, not this receptor alone: According to the authors, only a limited number of new T cells may be recruited by each seasonal influenza vaccination.

Via the germline V gene, CDR1 is SGHRS and CDR2 YFSETQ. The CDR3 measures 17 amino acids from cysteine to phenylalanine. Only CDR3 DNA is held: 51 bases, read in frame from base 1. V loses 0 bases, J loses 0 bases, and the germline ends lie 15 bases apart. Libraries came from RT-PCR. For sequencing, an Illumina HiSeq 2500 was employed. TCRdb took the public reads, trimmed them with fastp at Q25, ran MiXCR for clone calling and kept in-frame beta chains. Rows with a matching CDR3 protein are joined into one entry that keeps the most common DNA and genes. This sample comprises some 800,000 distinct CDR3 sequences, about 20% of them detected only once. Of the sample, 9.5% to 13% is held by the ten largest clones.

Source: PBMCs from blood, taken 5 to 6 days after vaccination. The rearranged segments are TRBV5-1 and TRBJ2-5; TRBD1 is a weak D gene call, 5 bases matching. The source is a middle-aged man who received an inactivated influenza vaccine. Donor details come from another sample of the same person, matched by shared clones. The DNA sequence is as follows: TGCGCCAGCAGCTTGGACCCAGTGACAGCGTACCAAGAGACCCAGTACTTC. Translated, it gives CASSLDPVTAYQETQYF. Extended through the reference TRBV5-1 and TRBJ2-5 proteins, this CDR3 yields the full variable domain: KAGVTQTPRYLIKTRGQQVTLSCSPISGHRSVSWYQQTPGQGLQFLFEYFSETQRNKGNFPGRFSGRQFSNSRSEMNVSTLELGDSALYLCASSLDPVTAYQETQYFGPGTRLLVL.